This TCR beta chain was recorded in a study of Ad26.COV2.S vaccination and SARS-CoV-2 variants. The method was immunoSEQ multiplex PCR; TCRdb's version includes in-frame clones alone and lacks a portion of them. The data hold 350,000 to 600,000 clones, with 89% observed a single time. Treatment noted: roughly 20 received Ad26.COV2.S at low or high dose, single or two shots; roughly 5 received placebo; per-sample allocation not given. All samples were drawn on day 63, counting from the first vaccine or placebo injection. V trimming: 8 bases; J trimming: 9 bases; junction bases outside the gene matches: 8. From germline, CDR1 is WSHSY and CDR2 SAAADI. The CDR3 loop spans 13 amino acids.

The specimen comprised peripheral blood, sampled in a trial of Ad26.COV2.S vaccine versus placebo. The chain uses TRBV10-2 and TRBJ1-3, with 9 bases matching TRBD1. This TCR derives from a person between 18 and 60 years old who received the Ad26.COV2.S COVID-19 vaccine or a placebo. As DNA, the CDR3 is TGCGCCAGCGGGGGACAGGGACGGGGCACCATATATTTT. This encodes CASGGQGRGTIYF.